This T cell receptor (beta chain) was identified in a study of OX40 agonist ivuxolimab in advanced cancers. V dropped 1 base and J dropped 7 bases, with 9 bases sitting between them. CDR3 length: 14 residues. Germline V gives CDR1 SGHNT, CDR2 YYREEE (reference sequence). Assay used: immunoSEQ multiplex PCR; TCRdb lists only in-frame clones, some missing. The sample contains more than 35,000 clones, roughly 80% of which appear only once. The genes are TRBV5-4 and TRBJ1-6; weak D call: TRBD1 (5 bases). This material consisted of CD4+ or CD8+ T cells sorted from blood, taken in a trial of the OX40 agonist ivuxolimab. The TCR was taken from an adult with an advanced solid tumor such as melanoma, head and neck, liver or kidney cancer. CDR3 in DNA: TGTGCCAGCAGCTTGCAGGGCCGGAATTCACCCCTCCACTTT. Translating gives CASSLQGRNSPLHF.